What follows are 26 T cell receptor beta chains derived from one specimen sequenced in a study of cytomegalovirus exposure and HLA in healthy donors. The PCR made use of 60 Vbeta and 13 Jbeta primers. Assay used: immunoSEQ multiplex PCR; TCRdb lists only in-frame clones, some missing. The sample holds about 160,000 clones, 71% seen once. The sample was PBMCs. These receptors came from a woman between 25 and 40 years old in good health and CMV-seronegative.

This clone was picked up a small number of times. J is TRBJ1-3 and V is TRBV7-6; D perhaps matches TRBD1 (6 bases). In germline, CDR1 is SGHVS, CDR2 FNYEAQ. V lost 4 bases and J lost 4, with 17 bases in between. The CDR3 extends over 16 amino acids. The CDR3 is CASSSPRGRGGNTIYF. CDR3 sequence (DNA): TGTGCCAGCAGCTCCCCCAGGGGAAGGGGCGGAAACACCATATATTTT.

This clone was found once. V is TRBV4-2 and J is TRBJ1-6; D is unclear. The CDR3 length is 15 residues. In germline, CDR1 is LGHNA, CDR2 YNFKEQ. V was shortened by 1 base and J by 5 bases, with 9 bases between the two germline ends. The CDR3 nucleotides read TGTGCCAGCAGCCAAGTGGTACAGAATAATTCACCCCTCCACTTT. This gives the protein CASSQVVQNNSPLHF.

The genes are TRBV20-1 and TRBJ1-1, with unresolved D. CDR3 length equals 11 residues. CDR1 and CDR2 (germline): DFQATT, SNEGSKA (reference sequence). Trimming took off 7 bases at V and 2 bases at J, with 8 bases between the two ends. The CDR3 DNA reads as TGCAGTGTGGAGGGTAACACTGAAGCTTTCTTT. This sequence encodes CSVEGNTEAFF.

This clone has more than one count but fewer than ten. The chain couples TRBV5-1 to TRBJ2-5; the D gene is possibly TRBD1 (6 bases). The better agreement between TRBJ2-7 and the DNA end casts doubt on the J call. The V gene's germline CDR1 is SGHRS and CDR2 YFSETQ. The CDR3 is made up of 15 amino acids. CDR3 amino acids: CASSLGDILSYEQYF. The DNA of the CDR3 is TGCGCCAGCAGCTTGGGGGACATCCTCTCCTACGAGCAGTACTTC.

The CDR3 DNA follows: TGCGCCAGCACCCGACAGAGTACAGGGTCGGACACTGAAGCTTTCTTT. Protein: CASTRQSTGSDTEAFF. The rearrangement links TRBV4-3 to TRBJ1-1; maybe TRBD1 (6 bases). Germline CDR1 reads LGHNA; CDR2 reads YSLEER. V lost 7 bases, J lost 3 bases, and 21 bases lay in between. This CDR3 is built from 16 residues.

This clone was counted between two and nine times. V is TRBV5-4 and J is TRBJ2-2; perhaps TRBD2 as D (7 bases). The length of the CDR3 is 18 residues. Looked up from germline, CDR1 is SGHNT and CDR2 is YYREEE (reference sequence). Trimming took 0 bases from V and 3 from J, leaving 18 bases between them. The CDR3 protein is CASSLARGGPGYTGELFF. The CDR3 DNA follows: TGTGCCAGCAGCTTGGCTAGGGGGGGGCCGGGGTACACCGGGGAGCTGTTTTTT.

This clone was seen a handful of times. The genes are TRBV28 and TRBJ2-2; the D gene is possibly TRBD1 (5 bases). The CDR3 is 13 amino acids. Germline loops: CDR1 MDHEN, CDR2 SYDVKM. Trimming shortened V by 11 bases and J by 3 bases, and 13 bases separated the two germline ends. In DNA, the CDR3 is TGTGCCGTCAGGGAAAGGCACACCGGGGAGCTGTTTTTT. The encoded protein is CAVRERHTGELFF.

The J gene is TRBJ2-1, the V gene TRBV15, with 13 nucleotides matching TRBD2. The J segment lost 5 bases and the V segment lost 5 bases, leaving 3 bases of the junction unmatched. This CDR3 has 15 residues. Germline CDR1 and CDR2: LNHNV and YYDKDF (reference sequence). CDR3 sequence (DNA): TGTGCCACCAGCGGGGGACTAGCGGGAAACAATGAGCAGTTCTTC. Amino acids: CATSGGLAGNNEQFF.

The chain recombines TRBV19 with TRBJ2-7; 8 bases align to TRBD1. CDR3 length: 13 residues. With V trimmed by 5 bases and J by 3 bases, 3 bases remained unmatched. The V gene's germline CDR1 is LNHDA and CDR2 SQIVND (reference sequence). CDR3 in amino acids: CASSGQGGYEQYF. CDR3 DNA: TGTGCCAGTAGTGGACAGGGAGGCTACGAGCAGTACTTC.

The count of this clone is one. Its ends do not fully match the called genes, so a read error is possible. Distinct nucleotide sequences in the sample also encode this CDR3. The genes are TRBV6-1 and TRBJ2-1, with D unresolved. The germline CDR1 and CDR2 sequences are MNHNS and SASEGT. The CDR3 contains 16 residues. Written as DNA, the CDR3 is TGTGCCAGCAGCGAAGCGCCCGGTATCTACTACAATGAGCAGTTCTTC. It codes for CASSEAPGIYYNEQFF.

The chain carries TRBV30 and TRBJ2-5, with a tentative D call TRBD1 (5 bases). V shed 5 bases and J shed 1 base, with 8 bases lying between them. The V gene's germline CDR1 is GTSNPN and CDR2 SVGIG (reference sequence). This CDR3 region has 12 residues. The CDR3 DNA follows: TGTGCCTGGGGACATGCCCAAGAGACCCAGTACTTC. Residues: CAWGHAQETQYF. Filled out from reference TRBV30 and TRBJ2-5, the complete variable domain reads SQTIHQWPATLVQPVGSPLSLECTVEGTSNPNLYWYRQAAGRGLQLLFYSVGIGQISSEVPQNLSASRPQDRQFILSSKKLLLSDSGFYLCAWGHAQETQYFGPGTRLLVL.

This clone has only a few counts. The gene calls are TRBV19 and TRBJ2-1; weak D call: TRBD2 (5 bases). The CDR3 length is 14 residues. V was cut by 3 bases and J by 6 bases, with 12 bases left in between. Germline CDR1 LNHDA, CDR2 SQIVND (reference sequence). CDR3 sequence reads: CASSMSLASNEQFF. In nucleotides, the CDR3 is TGTGCCAGTAGTATGTCCCTAGCCAGCAATGAGCAGTTCTTC.

The chain is built from TRBV7-6 and TRBJ1-2, with unresolved D. The germline CDR1 and CDR2 sequences are SGHVS and FNYEAQ. V lost 2 bases to trimming and J lost 4 bases, with 5 bases between them. The CDR3 runs to 12 residues. The DNA for the CDR3 is TGTGCCAGCAGCTTATCAGGCTATGGCTACACCTTC. It translates to CASSLSGYGYTF.

This clone has just a few counts. The chain joins TRBV6-1 to TRBJ2-6; D unresolved. CDR1 and CDR2 (germline): MNHNS, SASEGT. The V end was cut by 1 base, the J end by 0 bases, with 7 bases between. This CDR3 is 16 amino acids long. CDR3 region: CASSEGVNSGANVLTF. The CDR3 region has the DNA TGTGCCAGCAGTGAAGGCGTGAACTCTGGGGCCAACGTCCTGACTTTC.

CDR3 coding DNA: TGTGCCGGGGGGTCGAGCCATGAGCAGTTCTTC. Translation: CAGGSSHEQFF. J is TRBJ2-1 and V is TRBV2; D may be TRBD2 (6 bases). The V end lost 11 bases, the J end lost 8 bases, and 13 bases lay between the germline ends. Germline values: CDR1 SNHLY, CDR2 FYNNEI. The CDR3 spans 11 residues.

The chain carries TRBV28 and TRBJ2-5, with TRBD2 identical over 9 bases. Germline V lookup: CDR1 MDHEN, CDR2 SYDVKM. The junction had 14 bases not matched to a gene; V was cut back by 5 bases and J by 4 bases. The CDR3 covers 17 residues. The CDR3 sequence: CASSLALGGGDLETQYF. CDR3 in DNA: TGTGCCAGCAGTCTCGCGCTCGGCGGGGGGGATCTAGAGACCCAGTACTTC.

V and J are TRBV2 and TRBJ2-2; the D gene is possibly TRBD1 (5 bases). V was trimmed by 1 base and J by 4 bases, leaving 10 bases between them. CDR3 length: 15 residues. Germline-derived CDR1 and CDR2 are SNHLY and FYNNEI. The CDR3, as DNA: TGTGCCAGCAGTGAAGGGGAAAGGGGCACCGGGGAGCTGTTTTTT. This encodes CASSEGERGTGELFF.

V usage is TRBV6-5 and J usage is TRBJ1-3; D ambiguous. Germline CDR1 and CDR2: MNHEY and SVGAGI. The CDR3 has 15 amino acids. V dropped 2 bases and J dropped 3 bases, with 11 bases sitting between them. This chain's CDR3 is CASSYATGIGNTIYF. CDR3 in DNA: TGTGCCAGCAGTTACGCGACGGGAATTGGAAACACCATATATTTT.

The gene calls are TRBV2 and TRBJ2-2; D perhaps matches TRBD1 (5 bases). This CDR3 region has 14 residues. Trimming took off 4 bases at V and 5 bases at J, with 11 bases between the two ends. CDR1 and CDR2 (germline): SNHLY, FYNNEI. CDR3 residues: CASSVQGQTGELFF. CDR3 nucleotides: TGTGCCAGCAGTGTCCAAGGACAAACCGGGGAGCTGTTTTTT.

The chain carries TRBV10-3 and TRBJ1-3; D perhaps matches TRBD1 (5 bases). Germline V CDR1 and CDR2: ENHRY, SYGVKD. Trimming cost V 10 bases and J 0 bases, with 10 bases left between them. The length of the CDR3 is 13 residues. The CDR3 coding sequence is TGTGCCACCAAGACAGTCTCTGGAAACACCATATATTTT. This encodes CATKTVSGNTIYF.

The CDR3 region has the DNA TGCGCCAGCAGCCATGCCGGGACAGGGGGCTTTGGCTACACCTTC. Translated, it gives CASSHAGTGGFGYTF. The rearrangement uses TRBV4-3 and TRBJ1-2; TRBD1 aligns across 12 bases. Germline values: CDR1 LGHNA, CDR2 YSLEER. The V gene end was trimmed by 3 bases and the J gene end by 7 bases; junction bases not matched to a gene: 6. The CDR3 extends over 15 amino acids.

This rearrangement joins TRBV6-1 to TRBJ2-4; D is perhaps TRBD1 (5 bases). Per germline, CDR1 MNHNS and CDR2 SASEGT. The CDR3 covers 16 residues. Trimming removed 4 bases at V and 1 base at J, with 14 bases between. CDR3 bases: TGTGCCAGCAGTGCGTTGACAGTCCTGGCCAAAAACATTCAGTACTTC. This gives the protein CASSALTVLAKNIQYF.

The V call is TRBV6-1, the J call TRBJ1-5; D gene ambiguous. The germline V gene encodes CDR1 MNHNS and CDR2 SASEGT. The V gene lost 0 bases and the J gene lost 0 bases, with 12 bases spanning the gap. The CDR3 extends over 17 amino acids. CDR3 in amino acids: CASSEAVTAYSNQPQHF. Here the CDR3 DNA reads TGTGCCAGCAGTGAAGCGGTTACAGCTTATAGCAATCAGCCCCAGCATTTT.

The V call is TRBV4-3, the J call TRBJ2-1, with unresolved D. Trimming removed 8 bases at V and 8 bases at J, with 4 bases between. The CDR3 totals 9 residues. The germline CDR1 and CDR2 sequences are LGHNA and YSLEER. This chain's CDR3 is CASSDEQFF. CDR3 nucleotide sequence: TGCGCCAGCTCCGATGAGCAGTTCTTC.

The chain carries TRBV7-9 and TRBJ1-1; no clear D. The CDR3 covers 14 residues. The germline gives CDR1 SEHNR, CDR2 FQNEAQ (reference sequence). Trimming left V 5 bases short and J 3 bases short, with 13 bases between. Written as DNA, the CDR3 is TGTGCCAGCAGCCCCGAGGTTAGCTACACTGAAGCTTTCTTT. Protein sequence: CASSPEVSYTEAFF.

V is TRBV19 and J is TRBJ2-1; 7 nucleotides align to TRBD2. CDR1 is LNHDA and CDR2 is SQIVND in the germline V gene (reference sequence). This CDR3 has 16 residues. Trimming removed 6 bases from V and 0 bases from J; junction bases left unmatched: 8. In nucleotides, the CDR3 is TGTGCCAGTAGAAGACTAGCCATGAGCTCCTACAATGAGCAGTTCTTC. Amino acid sequence: CASRRLAMSSYNEQFF.